Sequencing of this T cell receptor (beta chain) was carried out in a study of graft-versus-host responses after intestinal transplantation. For the study at large: Transplants given to recipients were multivisceral, liver-intestinal, or isolated intestinal. Induction using anti-thymocyte globulin, followed by tacrolimus and steroids for two to four years, was given to all recipients. Notes on the study in general: Some patients had graft-donor T cell macrochimerism. In their allografts, the ratios of graft-versus-host to host-versus-graft T cell clones were high. Analysis identified GvH clones in recipient marrow, with some appearing first in ileum or blood.

Data came from immunoSEQ multiplex PCR; TCRdb stores just in-frame clones and leaves some out. The table lists about 69,000 clones, approximately 92% of them singletons, with 6.5% to 8% in the top ten. In regard to this clone: Its antigen is as yet unknown.

Material: bone marrow, obtained approximately 700 days after intestinal transplantation. The sequence came from a human patient who received an intestinal transplant, so some T cells may come from the graft donor.

The CDR3 coding sequence is TGTGCCAGCAGCTTAGCCAGCGGGAGGGGATACAATGAGCAGTTCTTC. Encoded protein: CASSLASGRGYNEQFF. V is TRBV7-2 and J is TRBJ2-1; the match to TRBD2 covers 10 bases. V shed 0 bases, J shed 4 bases, and the junction held 3 bases outside the gene matches. Per germline, CDR1 SGHTA and CDR2 FQGNSA. The length of the CDR3 is 16 residues. Complete variable domain (other parts from reference TRBV7-2 and TRBJ2-1): GAGVSQSPSNKVTEKGKDVELRCDPISGHTALYWYRQSLGQGLEFLIYFQGNSAPDKSGLPSDRFSAERTGGSVSTLTIQRTQQEDSAVYLCASSLASGRGYNEQFFGPGTRLTVL.